These T cell receptor beta chains were read from a single sample in a study of cytomegalovirus exposure and HLA in healthy donors. Libraries were prepared by immunoSEQ multiplex PCR; TCRdb keeps only in-frame clonotypes and omits some of them. This sample has over 200,000 clones; nearly 80% occur once, and the top ten carry about 2%. The material sequenced was PBMCs. These receptors came from a male donor in good health and CMV-seronegative. Both conserved end residues are part of each CDR3. D genes are given only for firm matches. Rows give clone size only sometimes, using once, few, many, or a class for an expanded clone.

d_gene,v_gene,j_gene,abundance,CDR3aa,CDR3nt
TRBD1,TRBV28,TRBJ1-6,-,CASSRTGQNSPLHF,TGTGCCAGCAGTCGGACAGGGCAAAATTCACCCCTCCACTTT
-,TRBV9,TRBJ1-1,-,CASSATEAFF,TGTGCCAGCAGCGCGACTGAAGCTTTCTTT
TRBD1,TRBV28,TRBJ2-7,-,CASSPGTGDYEQYF,TGTGCCAGCAGTCCGGGGACAGGGGACTACGAGCAGTACTTC
TRBD1,TRBV7-6,TRBJ2-7,-,CASSQIPGQGTYEQYF,TGTGCCAGCAGCCAGATTCCGGGACAGGGGACCTACGAGCAGTACTTC
TRBD2,TRBV5-1,TRBJ2-1,once,CASTWTGTSGSVEQFF,TGCGCCAGCACCTGGACCGGGACTAGCGGGTCGGTTGAGCAGTTCTTC
TRBD1,TRBV6-1,TRBJ1-2,-,CASSEPGTGINYGYTF,TGTGCCAGCAGTGAACCCGGGACAGGTATTAACTATGGCTACACCTTC
TRBD1,TRBV28,TRBJ1-5,-,CVSTPGGQGDLYSNQPQHF,TGTGTCAGCACCCCCGGAGGACAGGGGGACCTCTATAGCAATCAGCCCCAGCATTTT
TRBD1,TRBV13,TRBJ2-2,-,CASSPRTGVTGELFF,TGTGCCAGCAGCCCCCGGACAGGGGTAACCGGGGAGCTGTTTTTT
TRBD2,TRBV14,TRBJ2-1,-,CASSLVSGGIYNEQFF,TGTGCCAGCAGCCTAGTAAGCGGGGGGATCTACAATGAGCAGTTCTTC
-,TRBV25-1,TRBJ2-2,-,CASTRVGAGELFF,TGTGCCAGCACCAGGGTGGGGGCTGGGGAGCTGTTTTTT
TRBD1,TRBV6-1,TRBJ2-7,-,CAGGTGGLPYEQYF,TGTGCCGGAGGGACAGGGGGTTTACCCTACGAGCAGTACTTC
-,TRBV29-1,TRBJ2-6,-,CSVEDNSGANVLTF,TGCAGCGTTGAAGACAACTCTGGGGCCAACGTCCTGACTTTC
TRBD1,TRBV5-1,TRBJ1-4,-,CASSLTGDEKLFF,TGCGCCAGCAGCCTGACAGGGGATGAAAAACTGTTTTTT
-,TRBV7-9,TRBJ2-7,-,CASSLATLVTLTSYEQYF,TGTGCCAGCAGCTTAGCCACGCTGGTTACTCTTACCTCCTACGAGCAGTACTTC
TRBD1,TRBV6-1,TRBJ2-7,-,CASRVGQGYEQYF,TGTGCCAGCAGGGTGGGACAGGGCTACGAGCAGTACTTC
TRBD1,TRBV18,TRBJ2-7,few,CASSPYRGRDEQYF,TGTGCCAGCTCACCTTACAGGGGTAGGGACGAGCAGTACTTC
-,TRBV4-1,TRBJ1-1,-,CASSQERVNRAARTFF,TGCGCCAGCAGCCAAGAGAGGGTAAACAGGGCGGCTCGAACTTTCTTT
-,TRBV10-3,TRBJ2-1,-,CAVRLVDEQFF,TGTGCCGTTCGACTAGTCGATGAGCAGTTCTTC
-,TRBV7-9,TRBJ1-1,-,CASSRPENTEAFF,TGTGCCAGCAGCCGCCCAGAGAACACTGAAGCTTTCTTT
-,TRBV29-1,TRBJ2-7,-,CSVEFPRGYEQYF,TGCAGCGTTGAATTCCCACGGGGCTACGAGCAGTACTTC
-,TRBV4-3,TRBJ1-5,few,CASSQDTVFNQPQHF,TGCGCCAGCAGCCAAGATACGGTATTCAATCAGCCCCAGCATTTT
TRBD1,TRBV7-9,TRBJ1-2,-,CASSPSSKGTGFSYGYTF,TGTGCCAGCAGCCCTAGTTCAAAGGGGACAGGGTTTTCGTATGGCTACACCTTC
TRBD1,TRBV19,TRBJ1-5,-,CASSIDLDRGPNQPQHF,TGTGCCAGTAGTATAGATCTCGACAGGGGTCCGAATCAGCCCCAGCATTTT
TRBD1,TRBV5-4,TRBJ1-1,-,CASSLGEDRGLVNTEAFF,TGTGCCAGCAGCTTGGGGGAAGACAGGGGGCTTGTGAACACTGAAGCTTTCTTT
-,TRBV2,TRBJ1-1,-,CASTPQENTEAFF,TGTGCCAGCACCCCGCAGGAGAACACTGAAGCTTTCTTT
-,TRBV29-1,TRBJ1-4,many,CSVEGTATNEKLFF,TGCAGCGTTGAAGGGACAGCAACTAATGAAAAACTGTTTTTT
TRBD2,TRBV4-1,TRBJ2-2,few,CASSQASGGFAGELFF,TGCGCCAGCAGCCAAGCTAGCGGGGGTTTTGCCGGGGAGCTGTTTTTT
-,TRBV13,TRBJ2-5,-,CASSGKGGQTQYF,TGTGCCAGCAGCGGAAAGGGCGGGCAGACCCAGTACTTC
TRBD2,TRBV6-4,TRBJ2-3,-,CASSDGGSTDTQYF,TGTGCCAGCAGTGACGGCGGGAGTACAGATACGCAGTATTTT
-,TRBV4-3,TRBJ1-1,few,CASSHQRQRNTEAFF,TGCGCCAGCAGCCACCAGAGACAGCGGAACACTGAAGCTTTCTTT
TRBD1,TRBV25-1,TRBJ1-4,-,CASSPDRGLGEKLFF,TGTGCCAGCAGTCCGGACAGGGGGCTTGGGGAAAAACTGTTTTTT
-,TRBV28,TRBJ2-3,few,CASSLFLSDTQYF,TGTGCCAGCAGTTTATTTCTGAGTGATACGCAGTATTTT
TRBD1,TRBV6-5,TRBJ2-3,-,CASSSQGRLGTDTQYF,TGTGCCAGCAGTTCACAGGGGCGCTTAGGCACAGATACGCAGTATTTT
-,TRBV27,TRBJ2-6,-,CASRGLSGANVLTF,TGTGCCAGCAGGGGCCTCTCTGGGGCCAACGTCCTGACTTTC
TRBD1,TRBV4-3,TRBJ1-2,-,CASSWLTGGREGYTF,TGCGCCAGCAGCTGGCTTACAGGGGGCAGAGAAGGCTACACCTTC
TRBD2,TRBV7-2,TRBJ2-1,-,CASSLVGGGAFGEQFF,TGTGCCAGCAGCTTAGTGGGCGGGGGGGCCTTTGGTGAGCAGTTCTTC
TRBD1,TRBV19,TRBJ2-7,-,CASTGTGESYEQYF,TGTGCCAGTACGGGGACAGGGGAATCCTACGAGCAGTACTTC
-,TRBV30,TRBJ1-2,-,CAWSAPQAGDGYTF,TGTGCCTGGAGTGCCCCCCAGGCAGGGGATGGCTACACCTTC
-,TRBV13,TRBJ2-3,-,CASSVLGADTQYF,TGTGCCAGCAGCGTACTCGGTGCAGATACGCAGTATTTT
TRBD1,TRBV6-5,TRBJ1-5,-,CASSTDRAGDQPQHF,TGTGCCAGCAGCACCGACAGGGCTGGCGATCAGCCCCAGCATTTT
-,TRBV11-2,TRBJ2-1,-,CASSFRVARDNEQFF,TGTGCCAGCAGCTTTCGGGTAGCGAGGGACAATGAGCAGTTCTTC
TRBD1,TRBV5-1,TRBJ1-1,-,CASSLGRQGRTEAFF,TGCGCCAGCAGCCTAGGCCGACAGGGGAGGACTGAAGCTTTCTTT
TRBD2,TRBV19,TRBJ2-3,-,CASSSNSGGGTDTQYF,TGTGCCAGTAGTTCAAATAGCGGGGGGGGCACAGATACGCAGTATTTT